The rows below give T cell receptor beta chains drawn from one sample of a study of control samples from healthy donors and cancer patients. Sequencing used immunoSEQ multiplex PCR; TCRdb keeps in-frame clones, though not all of them. The sample records around 170,000 clones, nearly 90% being singletons. Input material: blood. The source is a woman aged 45 to 65 in good health. The CDR3 runs from the conserved cysteine through the conserved F or W. A D gene is named only where the DNA matches it firmly. The size of a clone is reported for some rows only, either as once, few or many, or as a class for expanded clones.

d_call: TRBD1
v_call: TRBV7-9
j_call: TRBJ1-4
clone_size: NA
cdr3_aa: CASSIRQGAGEKLFF
cdr3_nt: TGTGCCAGCAGCATCCGACAGGGGGCGGGTGAAAAACTGTTTTTT

d_call: NA
v_call: TRBV19
j_call: TRBJ1-2
clone_size: few
cdr3_aa: CASSISAYGYTF
cdr3_nt: TGTGCCAGTAGTATATCGGCCTATGGCTACACCTTC

d_call: TRBD1
v_call: TRBV27
j_call: TRBJ1-2
clone_size: NA
cdr3_aa: CASSLFRDSNGYTF
cdr3_nt: TGTGCCAGCAGTTTATTCCGGGACAGTAATGGCTACACCTTC

d_call: TRBD1
v_call: TRBV27
j_call: TRBJ2-7
clone_size: NA
cdr3_aa: CASSGTGGRQYF
cdr3_nt: TGTGCCAGCAGCGGGACAGGGGGTAGGCAGTACTTC

d_call: TRBD1
v_call: TRBV7-3
j_call: TRBJ1-1
clone_size: NA
cdr3_aa: CASSLSGTDISEAFF
cdr3_nt: TGTGCCAGCAGCCTTTCCGGGACAGATATATCTGAAGCTTTCTTT

d_call: TRBD1
v_call: TRBV6-6
j_call: TRBJ1-2
clone_size: NA
cdr3_aa: CASNTPGQVDGYTF
cdr3_nt: TGTGCCAGCAATACACCGGGACAGGTTGATGGCTACACCTTC

d_call: NA
v_call: TRBV6-6
j_call: TRBJ1-5
clone_size: NA
cdr3_aa: CASSQRNQPQHF
cdr3_nt: TGTGCCAGCAGTCAACGAAATCAGCCCCAGCATTTT

d_call: TRBD2
v_call: TRBV6-2/TRBV6-3
j_call: TRBJ2-5
clone_size: NA
cdr3_aa: CASSTGLGETQYF
cdr3_nt: TGTGCCAGCAGTACGGGACTAGGGGAGACCCAGTACTTC

d_call: NA
v_call: TRBV11-3
j_call: TRBJ2-4
clone_size: NA
cdr3_aa: CASSLDRRAKNIQYF
cdr3_nt: TGTGCCAGCAGCTTAGACCGCAGGGCCAAAAACATTCAGTACTTC

d_call: TRBD1
v_call: TRBV4-3
j_call: TRBJ1-4
clone_size: NA
cdr3_aa: CASSQETGRNEKLFF
cdr3_nt: TGCGCCAGCAGCCAAGAGACAGGGAGGAATGAAAAACTGTTTTTT

d_call: NA
v_call: TRBV20-1
j_call: TRBJ2-1
clone_size: NA
cdr3_aa: CSARVYNEQFF
cdr3_nt: TGCAGTGCTAGAGTTTACAATGAGCAGTTCTTC

d_call: TRBD1
v_call: TRBV5-4
j_call: TRBJ1-6
clone_size: NA
cdr3_aa: CASSTKTGPSSYNSPLHF
cdr3_nt: TGTGCCAGCAGCACTAAGACAGGGCCGAGCTCCTATAATTCACCCCTCCACTTT

d_call: TRBD1
v_call: TRBV20-1
j_call: TRBJ1-5
clone_size: once
cdr3_aa: CSAIDRGYNQPQHF
cdr3_nt: TGCAGTGCTATTGACAGGGGGTACAATCAGCCCCAGCATTTT

d_call: TRBD1
v_call: TRBV18
j_call: TRBJ1-1
clone_size: NA
cdr3_aa: CASSQQRQGVNTEAFF
cdr3_nt: TGTGCCAGCTCACAACAACGACAGGGGGTGAACACTGAAGCTTTCTTT

d_call: NA
v_call: TRBV30
j_call: TRBJ2-1
clone_size: NA
cdr3_aa: CAWSAGGDEQFF
cdr3_nt: TGTGCCTGGAGTGCGGGGGGCGATGAGCAGTTCTTC

d_call: NA
v_call: TRBV21-1
j_call: TRBJ1-6
clone_size: NA
cdr3_aa: CASSGGLFYNSPLHF
cdr3_nt: TGTGCCAGCAGCGGGGGGCTATTCTATAATTCACCCCTCCACTTT

d_call: TRBD1
v_call: TRBV18
j_call: TRBJ1-1
clone_size: once
cdr3_aa: CASSPLRDRVTNTEAFF
cdr3_nt: TGTGCCAGCTCACCACTACGGGACAGGGTTACGAACACTGAAGCTTTCTTT